This section outlines one T cell receptor beta chain sequence together with its context. The sample belongs to a study of blood T cells in healthy people across ages. Caucasian, healthy and from Russia, the donors were aged between about 6 and 100. A second PCR of about 7 to 11 cycles used a sample-barcoded 5' primer and a J-beta primer mix. TCRdb independently ran MiXCR on the 5' RACE reads; one entry per CDR3 protein. The data contain around 970,000 distinct CDR3 sequences, roughly 51% of them singletons. The length of the CDR3 is 13 residues. The V gene's germline CDR1 is DFQATT and CDR2 SNEGSKA (reference sequence). V lost 6 bases and J 2 bases, leaving 14 bases between the germline ends.

The sample comprised blood. The V and J genes are TRBV20-1 and TRBJ2-7, with D perhaps TRBD2 (5 bases). The receptor was derived from a woman aged 60-75 years in good health. CDR3 in amino acids: CSAPPSGTYEQYF. The CDR3 DNA sequence: TGCAGTGCCCCCCCCAGCGGCACCTACGAGCAGTACTTC.